This T cell receptor (beta chain) emerged from a study of human T cells and chemical hapten exposure (dated by TCRdb to the early 2020s). Regarding the complete study: For sensitization, 2% DPC in acetone was applied to a roughly 2 cm by roughly 2 cm area of upper inner arm skin. Throughout the study period of 20 to 30 weeks, patients also received therapeutic DPC doses to the scalp every week. Patch testing was performed on the upper back with Finn chambers containing 0.01% DPC, and the patch tests were scored after 6 days according to International Contact Dermatitis Research Group standards. Most of the patients in the cohort were female, and the cohort covered alopecia areata with under or over 50% scalp involvement, alopecia totalis and alopecia universalis. The libraries were sequenced as a pool, and the TCR yield per sample differed mostly because of small variations in library volumes within the pool. The study tracked peripheral blood TCR repertoire changes in vivo during primary and secondary sensitization to the hapten diphenylcyclopropenone (DPC) in alopecia patients. Blood was sampled from patients pre-sensitization (week 0) and at 2, 6 and about 24 weeks after DPC sensitization. Blood for TCR sequencing was provided by twenty-nine alopecia patients at one to four time points (pre-sensitization, 2, 6 and 24 weeks). General conclusions and limits of the study: DPC sensitization did not change the number of TCRs with a frequency above 1 in 1000, and there was no evidence of changes in global repertoire structure. Because every patient had alopecia, a presumed autoimmune disease, the patients' immune response might differ from that of healthy individuals. Compared with pre-sensitization or healthy control sets, expanded TCRs formed significantly more large CDR3 similarity clusters, which is consistent with antigen-driven responses. After repeated subsampling, changes were observed in the strength of the expansion versus patch-test correlation and in the threshold at which the correlation became significant. Patch test score was positively correlated with the number of PT1 expanded TCRs, with significance at thresholds 8, 16 and 32 but not at 4.

This clonotype has at least ten counts. The clone's antigen remains unknown. No quality values exist for individual bases; no much larger clone is one base distant. The library came from RACE. The sequencer listed for this sample is NextSeq 500. During library preparation, unique molecular identifiers were attached to individual cDNA molecules so that TCRs could be counted quantitatively and reproducibly. Both TCR alpha and TCR beta chains were sequenced from each blood RNA sample. The authors' pipeline ran thus. Samples had a median of roughly 87,000 TCRs, with a range from roughly 23,224 to 700,000. The Decombinator software suite was used to annotate V, J and CDR3 in the TCR reads. For the PS versus PT1 abundance plots, all samples were subsampled to the same number of TCRs (28,000). Expanded TCRs were defined as absent before sensitization and observed at least eight times at the 2-week time point. Using fastp at Q25 and MiXCR, TCRdb reprocessed the public reads and kept productive beta chains. Merged by CDR3 protein, the rows form single entries marked with the most common genes and DNA. In this record, the V and J calls reflect TCRdb's handling and not the investigators' own analysis. Here the sample has about 340,000 distinct CDR3 sequences; roughly 6.9% occur a single time. Of the sample, about 8% is held by the ten largest clones.

Germline trimming amounts to 3 bases on V and 10 bases on J, with 5 as the count of junction bases outside the gene matches. Taken from the germline V gene, the CDR1 and CDR2 loops are MNHNS and SASEGT. Spanning cysteine to phenylalanine, the CDR3 consists of 14 amino acids. Only the CDR3 DNA stays, 42 bases, in frame from base 1. Sample time point, as interpreted from the label and publication: patch test 1, 2 weeks after DPC sensitization. The meaning of the sample's treatment or condition label: therapeutic diphenylcyclopropenone sensitization with weekly scalp DPC. At each patch-test visit, blood was drawn before the patch test was applied. Patients were considered eligible if aged 18 to 70, diagnosed with alopecia and deemed suitable for DPC therapy, and patients were excluded if pregnant. Total RNA was extracted from unfractionated whole blood collected in Tempus Blood RNA tubes.

The rearranged segments are TRBV6-1 and TRBJ1-6; 8 bases in the middle match TRBD1. The input for sequencing was whole blood, taken in connection with sensitization to the hapten diphenylcyclopropenone (DPC). This sequence originates from a young woman with alopecia areata. Some clones in this sample may be carry-over from other donors' samples. The DNA sequence follows: TGTGCCAGCAGTGACGGACAGGGCTTGTCACCCCTCCACTTT. Translated, it reads CASSDGQGLSPLHF.